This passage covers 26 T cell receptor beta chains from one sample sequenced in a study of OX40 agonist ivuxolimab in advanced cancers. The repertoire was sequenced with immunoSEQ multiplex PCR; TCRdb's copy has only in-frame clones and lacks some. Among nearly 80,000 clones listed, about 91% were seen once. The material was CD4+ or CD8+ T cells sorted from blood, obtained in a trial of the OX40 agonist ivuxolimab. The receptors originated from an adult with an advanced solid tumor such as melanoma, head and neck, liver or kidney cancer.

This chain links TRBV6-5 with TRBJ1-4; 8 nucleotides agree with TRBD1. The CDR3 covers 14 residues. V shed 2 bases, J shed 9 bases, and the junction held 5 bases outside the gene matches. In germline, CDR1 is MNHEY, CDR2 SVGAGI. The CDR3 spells CASSYGRGLQKLFF. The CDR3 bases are TGTGCCAGCAGTTACGGCAGGGGGCTTCAAAAACTGTTTTTT.

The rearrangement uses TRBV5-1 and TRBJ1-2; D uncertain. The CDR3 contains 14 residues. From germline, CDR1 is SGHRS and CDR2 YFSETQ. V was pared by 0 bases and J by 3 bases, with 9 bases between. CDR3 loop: CASSLASTYYGYTF. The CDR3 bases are TGCGCCAGCAGCTTGGCTTCCACCTACTATGGCTACACCTTC.

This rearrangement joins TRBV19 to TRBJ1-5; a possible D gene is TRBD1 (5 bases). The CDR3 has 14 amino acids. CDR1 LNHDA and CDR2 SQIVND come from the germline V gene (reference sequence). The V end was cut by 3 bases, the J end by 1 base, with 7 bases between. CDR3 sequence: CASSIWGSNQPQHF. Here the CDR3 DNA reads TGTGCCAGTAGTATCTGGGGGAGCAATCAGCCCCAGCATTTT.

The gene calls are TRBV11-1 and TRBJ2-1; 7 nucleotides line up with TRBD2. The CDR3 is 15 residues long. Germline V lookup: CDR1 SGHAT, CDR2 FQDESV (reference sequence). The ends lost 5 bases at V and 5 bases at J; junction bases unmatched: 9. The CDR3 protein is CASSLSLAENNEQFF. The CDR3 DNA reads TGTGCCAGCAGCCTCAGTCTAGCGGAAAACAATGAGCAGTTCTTC.

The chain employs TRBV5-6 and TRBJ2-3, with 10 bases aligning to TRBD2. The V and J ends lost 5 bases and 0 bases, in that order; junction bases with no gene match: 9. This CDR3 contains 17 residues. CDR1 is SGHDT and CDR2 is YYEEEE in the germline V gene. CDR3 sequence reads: CASSWGLAIASTDTQYF. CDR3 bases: TGTGCCAGCAGTTGGGGACTAGCGATAGCTAGCACAGATACGCAGTATTTT.

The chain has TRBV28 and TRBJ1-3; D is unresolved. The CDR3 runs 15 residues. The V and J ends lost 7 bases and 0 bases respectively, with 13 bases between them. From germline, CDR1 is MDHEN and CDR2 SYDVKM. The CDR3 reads CASTSYSFSGNTIYF. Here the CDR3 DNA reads TGTGCCAGCACCTCCTACAGTTTCTCTGGAAACACCATATATTTT.

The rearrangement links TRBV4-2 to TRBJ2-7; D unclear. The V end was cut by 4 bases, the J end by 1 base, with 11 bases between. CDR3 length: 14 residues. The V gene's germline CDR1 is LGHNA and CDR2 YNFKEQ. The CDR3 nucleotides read TGTGCCAGCAGCCGAATGTCGGAATCCTACGAGCAGTACTTC. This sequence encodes CASSRMSESYEQYF.

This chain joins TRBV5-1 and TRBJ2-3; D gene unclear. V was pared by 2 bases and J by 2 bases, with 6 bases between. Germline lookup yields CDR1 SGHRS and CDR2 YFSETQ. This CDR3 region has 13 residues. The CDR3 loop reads CASSFDTTDTQYF. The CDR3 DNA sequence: TGCGCCAGCAGCTTCGACACCACAGATACGCAGTATTTT.

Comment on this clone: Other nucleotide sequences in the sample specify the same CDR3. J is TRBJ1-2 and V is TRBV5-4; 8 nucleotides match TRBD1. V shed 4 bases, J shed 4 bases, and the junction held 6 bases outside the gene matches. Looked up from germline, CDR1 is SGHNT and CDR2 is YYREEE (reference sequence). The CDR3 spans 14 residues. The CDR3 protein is CASSPGQGSYGYTF. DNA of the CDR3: TGTGCCAGCAGCCCAGGACAGGGAAGCTATGGCTACACCTTC. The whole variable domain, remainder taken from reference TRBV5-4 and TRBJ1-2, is ETGVTQSPTHLIKTRGQQVTLRCSSQSGHNTVSWYQQALGQGPQFIFQYYREEENGRGNFPPRFSGLQFPNYSSELNVNALELDDSALYLCASSPGQGSYGYTFGSGTRLTVV.

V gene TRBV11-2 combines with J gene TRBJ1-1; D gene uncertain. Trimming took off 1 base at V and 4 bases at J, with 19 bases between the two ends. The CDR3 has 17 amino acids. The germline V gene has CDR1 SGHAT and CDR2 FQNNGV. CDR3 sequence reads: CASSLVGASGYGTEAFF. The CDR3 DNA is TGTGCCAGCAGCTTAGTGGGCGCTTCGGGGTATGGCACTGAAGCTTTCTTT.

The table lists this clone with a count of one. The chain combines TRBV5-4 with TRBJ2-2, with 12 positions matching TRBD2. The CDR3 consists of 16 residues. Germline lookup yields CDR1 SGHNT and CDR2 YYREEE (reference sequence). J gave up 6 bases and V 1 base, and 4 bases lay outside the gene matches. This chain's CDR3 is CASSLRLAGASGELFF. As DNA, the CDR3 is TGTGCCAGCAGCTTGAGACTAGCGGGGGCTTCCGGGGAGCTGTTTTTT.

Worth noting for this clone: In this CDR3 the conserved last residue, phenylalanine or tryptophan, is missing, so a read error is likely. The chain's CDR3 is CASIGAGIEAFL. In DNA, the CDR3 is TGTGCCAGCATCGGGGCAGGGATTGAAGCTTTCCTT. The chain couples TRBV6-1 to TRBJ1-1, with D possibly TRBD1 on 5 matching bases. Trimming shortened V by 7 bases and J by 7 bases, and 13 bases separated the two germline ends. The CDR3 sequence is 12 residues long. Germline V CDR1 and CDR2: MNHNS, SASEGT.

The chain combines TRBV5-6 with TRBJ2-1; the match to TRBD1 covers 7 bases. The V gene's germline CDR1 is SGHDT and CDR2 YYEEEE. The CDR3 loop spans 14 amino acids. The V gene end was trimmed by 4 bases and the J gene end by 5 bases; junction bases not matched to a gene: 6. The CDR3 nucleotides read TGTGCCAGCAGCCATCCCAGGGGGAACAATGAGCAGTTCTTC. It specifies CASSHPRGNNEQFF. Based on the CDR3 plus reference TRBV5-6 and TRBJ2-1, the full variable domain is DAGVTQSPTHLIKTRGQQVTLRCSPKSGHDTVSWYQQALGQGPQFIFQYYEEEERQRGNFPDRFSGHQFPNYSSELNVNALLLGDSALYLCASSHPRGNNEQFFGPGTRLTVL.

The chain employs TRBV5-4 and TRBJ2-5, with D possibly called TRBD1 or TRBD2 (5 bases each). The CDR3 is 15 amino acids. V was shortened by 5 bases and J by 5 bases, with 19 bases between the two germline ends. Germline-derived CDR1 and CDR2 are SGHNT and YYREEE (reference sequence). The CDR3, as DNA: TGTGCCAGCAGTTCCGGGACCAGATCCCCGGAGACCCAGTACTTC. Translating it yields CASSSGTRSPETQYF. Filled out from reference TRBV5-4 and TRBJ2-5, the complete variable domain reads ETGVTQSPTHLIKTRGQQVTLRCSSQSGHNTVSWYQQALGQGPQFIFQYYREEENGRGNFPPRFSGLQFPNYSSELNVNALELDDSALYLCASSSGTRSPETQYFGPGTRLLVL.

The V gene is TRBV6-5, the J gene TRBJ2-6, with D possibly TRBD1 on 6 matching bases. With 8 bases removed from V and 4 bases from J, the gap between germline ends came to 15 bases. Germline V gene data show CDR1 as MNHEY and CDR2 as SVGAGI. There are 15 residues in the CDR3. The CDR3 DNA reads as TGTGCCAGCTCTAACAGGGTCTCCGGGGCCAACGTCCTGACTTTC. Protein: CASSNRVSGANVLTF.

The DNA for the CDR3 is TGTGCCAGCAGCTTGTATTCCCCAGGCGTGGGGGCTTTGAACACTGAAGCTTTCTTT. This sequence encodes CASSLYSPGVGALNTEAFF. The chain is built from TRBV5-6 and TRBJ1-1; D might be TRBD1 (6 bases). CDR1 is SGHDT, CDR2 YYEEEE, per germline. The CDR3 is made up of 19 amino acids. V was pared by 1 base and J by 0 bases, with 22 bases between.

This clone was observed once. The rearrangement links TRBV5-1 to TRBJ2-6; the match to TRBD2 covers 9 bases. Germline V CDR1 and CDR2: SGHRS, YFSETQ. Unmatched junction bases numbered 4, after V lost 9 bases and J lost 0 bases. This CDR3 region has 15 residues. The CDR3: CAISSGNSGANVLTF. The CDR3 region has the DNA TGCGCCATCTCTAGCGGGAACTCTGGGGCCAACGTCCTGACTTTC.

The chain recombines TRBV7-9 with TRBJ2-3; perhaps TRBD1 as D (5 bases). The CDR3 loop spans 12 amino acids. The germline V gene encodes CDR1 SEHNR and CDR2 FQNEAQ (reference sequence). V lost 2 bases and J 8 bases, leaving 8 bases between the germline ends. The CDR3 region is CASSLPQGTQYF. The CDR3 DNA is TGTGCCAGCAGCTTACCCCAGGGTACGCAGTATTTT.

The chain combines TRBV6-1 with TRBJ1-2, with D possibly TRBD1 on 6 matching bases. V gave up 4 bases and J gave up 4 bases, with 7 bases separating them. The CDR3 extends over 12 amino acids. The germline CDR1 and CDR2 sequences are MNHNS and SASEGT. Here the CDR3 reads CASSGQVYGYTF. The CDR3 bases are TGTGCCAGCAGTGGACAGGTCTATGGCTACACCTTC.

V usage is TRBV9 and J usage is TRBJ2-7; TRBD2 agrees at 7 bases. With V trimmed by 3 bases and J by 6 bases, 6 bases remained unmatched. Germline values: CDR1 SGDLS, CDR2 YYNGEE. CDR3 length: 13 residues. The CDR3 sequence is CASSAPWGGEQYF. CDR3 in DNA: TGTGCCAGCAGCGCCCCCTGGGGGGGCGAGCAGTACTTC.

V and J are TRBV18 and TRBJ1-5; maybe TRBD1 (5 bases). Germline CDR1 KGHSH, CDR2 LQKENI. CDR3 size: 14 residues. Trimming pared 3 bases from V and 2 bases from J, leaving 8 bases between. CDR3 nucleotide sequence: TGTGCCAGCTCACCCAGCAGGGGCAATCAGCCCCAGCATTTT. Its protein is CASSPSRGNQPQHF.

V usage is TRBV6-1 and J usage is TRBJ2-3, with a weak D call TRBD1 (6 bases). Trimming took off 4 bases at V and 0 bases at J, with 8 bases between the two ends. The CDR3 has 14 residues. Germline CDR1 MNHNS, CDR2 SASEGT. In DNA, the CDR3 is TGTGCCAGCAGTGTTGACAGGAGCACAGATACGCAGTATTTT. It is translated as CASSVDRSTDTQYF.

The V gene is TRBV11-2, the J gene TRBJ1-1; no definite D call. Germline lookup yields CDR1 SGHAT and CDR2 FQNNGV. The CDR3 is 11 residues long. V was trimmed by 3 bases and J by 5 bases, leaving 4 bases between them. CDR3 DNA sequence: TGTGCCAGCAGCTTGAGGACTGAAGCTTTCTTT. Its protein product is CASSLRTEAFF.

CDR3 coding DNA: TGTGCCAGCTCACCCCAAGGACAGAGCCTCTCTGGAAACACCATATATTTT. Protein: CASSPQGQSLSGNTIYF. This rearrangement joins TRBV18 to TRBJ1-3; a weak D match, TRBD1 (6 bases). The V gene lost 3 bases and the J gene lost 0 bases, with 15 bases spanning the gap. The CDR3 sequence is 17 residues long. CDR1 KGHSH and CDR2 LQKENI come from the germline V gene.

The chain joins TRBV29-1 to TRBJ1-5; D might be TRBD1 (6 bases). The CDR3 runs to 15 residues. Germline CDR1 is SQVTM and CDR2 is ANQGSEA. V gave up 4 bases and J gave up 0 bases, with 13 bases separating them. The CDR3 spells CSVGVSGDSNQPQHF. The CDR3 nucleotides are TGCAGCGTTGGGGTTTCAGGGGATAGCAATCAGCCCCAGCATTTT.

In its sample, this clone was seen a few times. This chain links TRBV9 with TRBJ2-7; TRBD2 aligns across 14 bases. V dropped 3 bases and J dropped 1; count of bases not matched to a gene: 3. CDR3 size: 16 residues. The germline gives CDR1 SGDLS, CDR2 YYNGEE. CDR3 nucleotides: TGTGCCAGCAGCGGGACTAGCGGGAGGATGTCCTACGAGCAGTACTTC. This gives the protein CASSGTSGRMSYEQYF.